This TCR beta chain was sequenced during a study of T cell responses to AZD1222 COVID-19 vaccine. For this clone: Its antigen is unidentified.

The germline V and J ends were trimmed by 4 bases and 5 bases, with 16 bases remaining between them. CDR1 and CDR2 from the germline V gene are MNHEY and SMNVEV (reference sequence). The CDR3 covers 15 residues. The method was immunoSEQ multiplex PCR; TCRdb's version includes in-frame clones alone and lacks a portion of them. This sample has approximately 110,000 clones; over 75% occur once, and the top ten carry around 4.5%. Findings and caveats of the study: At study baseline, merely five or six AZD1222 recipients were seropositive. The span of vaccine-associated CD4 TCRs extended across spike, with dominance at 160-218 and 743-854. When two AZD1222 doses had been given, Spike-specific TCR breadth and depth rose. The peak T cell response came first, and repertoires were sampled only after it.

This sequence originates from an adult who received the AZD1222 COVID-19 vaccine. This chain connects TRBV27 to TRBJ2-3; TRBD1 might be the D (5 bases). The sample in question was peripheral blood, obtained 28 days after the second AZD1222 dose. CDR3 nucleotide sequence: TGTGCCAGCAGTTCCCACGACAGATTTAAAGATACGCAGTATTTT. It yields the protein CASSSHDRFKDTQYF.